These 22 T cell receptor beta chains were sequenced from one sample in a study of response to subunit inactivated influenza vaccine. MiXCR, applied by TCRdb to the RT-PCR reads, yields one record per CDR3 protein. The repertoire includes roughly 700,000 distinct CDR3 sequences, roughly 13% of them detected once, and 6% to 7% sits in the top ten. Specimen: PBMCs from blood, collected approximately 15 days before vaccination. These TCRs come from a man between 50 and 59 years old who received an inactivated influenza vaccine.

The gene calls are TRBV20-1 and TRBJ1-6; D not certain. This CDR3 comprises 16 residues. Germline values: CDR1 DFQATT, CDR2 SNEGSKA (reference sequence). Trimming took 2 bases from V and 3 from J, leaving 14 bases between them. The CDR3 DNA is TGCAGTGCTAGAATGGATGGACCGGGCTATAATTCACCCCTCCACTTT. Its protein is CSARMDGPGYNSPLHF.

This clonotype turned up a few times. The rearrangement joins TRBV5-6 to TRBJ1-1, with a weak D call TRBD1 (5 bases). Trimming took off 2 bases at V and 3 bases at J, with 11 bases between the two ends. The CDR3 is made up of 14 amino acids. CDR1 is SGHDT, CDR2 YYEEEE, per germline. The CDR3 loop reads CASSFLEGHTEAFF. The CDR3 coding sequence is TGTGCCAGCAGCTTTCTAGAGGGGCACACTGAAGCTTTCTTT.

The CDR3 bases are TGCGCCAGCACCCCGTCAGGGTCCTACGAGCAGTACTTC. This gives the protein CASTPSGSYEQYF. The rearrangement joins TRBV5-1 to TRBJ2-7; D possibly corresponds to TRBD1 (5 bases). The CDR3 contains 13 residues. The V gene's germline CDR1 is SGHRS and CDR2 YFSETQ. With 6 bases removed from V and 1 base from J, the gap between germline ends came to 11 bases.

The rearrangement uses TRBV3-1 and TRBJ2-3; 9 bases align to TRBD2. This CDR3 has 16 residues. Trimming cost V 4 bases and J 5 bases; bases outside gene matches: 10. Germline V lookup: CDR1 LGHDT, CDR2 YNNKEL (reference sequence). In DNA form, the CDR3 reads TGTGCCAGCAGCCCCCGTCTCCTAGCGGGGAGAGATACGCAGTATTTT. Translating it yields CASSPRLLAGRDTQYF.

The gene calls are TRBV18 and TRBJ2-4, with 7 bases aligning to TRBD1. J was trimmed by 3 bases and V by 5 bases; bases with no gene match: 7. From germline, CDR1 is KGHSH and CDR2 LQKENI. This CDR3 comprises 15 residues. The CDR3 here is CASSSTGDSKNIQYF. Written as DNA, the CDR3 is TGTGCCAGCTCATCTACCGGGGACAGCAAAAACATTCAGTACTTC.

This clonotype was found many times. The chain employs TRBV7-9 and TRBJ1-1, with TRBD1 matching 7 bases. Germline values: CDR1 SEHNR, CDR2 FQNEAQ (reference sequence). The CDR3 contains 15 residues. J lost 1 base, V lost 5 bases, and 7 bases had no gene match. The CDR3 here is CASSDARQGNTEAFF. In DNA form, the CDR3 reads TGTGCCAGCAGCGATGCACGACAGGGGAACACTGAAGCTTTCTTT.

The chain has TRBV27 and TRBJ2-5, with D perhaps given as TRBD1 or TRBD2 (5 bases each). The ends were cut back, 5 bases at V and 3 bases at J, with 13 bases in the middle. Germline V lookup: CDR1 MNHEY, CDR2 SMNVEV (reference sequence). The CDR3 has 14 residues. The CDR3 sequence: CASSPFRGEETQYF. The CDR3 coding sequence is TGTGCCAGCAGTCCGTTTCGGGGCGAAGAGACCCAGTACTTC.

This chain connects TRBV24-1 to TRBJ2-5; possible D gene TRBD2, 5 bases. Per germline, CDR1 KGHDR and CDR2 SFDVKD. CDR3 size: 15 residues. Trimming cost V 4 bases and J 5 bases, with 16 bases left between them. The CDR3 sequence: CATSDPRGLGETQYF. In DNA form, the CDR3 reads TGTGCCACCAGTGACCCGCGCGGACTCGGGGAGACCCAGTACTTC.

This clonotype was counted once. The CDR3 sequence: CASGIEETQYF. DNA of the CDR3: TGTGCCAGCGGGATCGAAGAGACCCAGTACTTC. This rearrangement joins TRBV7-9 to TRBJ2-5; D unclear. CDR1 SEHNR and CDR2 FQNEAQ come from the germline V gene (reference sequence). The ends were cut back, 8 bases at V and 3 bases at J, with 7 bases in the middle. The CDR3 contains 11 residues.

This clonotype was found a few times. The chain recombines TRBV4-2 with TRBJ2-7; TRBD2 matches 10 bases. CDR3 length equals 15 residues. J gave up 6 bases and V 0 bases, and 5 bases lay outside the gene matches. Germline lookup yields CDR1 LGHNA and CDR2 YNFKEQ. The CDR3 nucleotides read TGTGCCAGCAGCCAAGACGAAGCGGGAGGGTTCGAGCAGTACTTC. It encodes CASSQDEAGGFEQYF.

This clonotype was seen ten or more times. This chain joins TRBV28 and TRBJ2-4; possible D gene TRBD1, 6 bases. Trimming took 7 bases from V and 5 from J, leaving 15 bases between them. This CDR3 spans 14 amino acids. The germline CDR1 and CDR2 sequences are MDHEN and SYDVKM. The CDR3 sequence is CASTRSGAENIQYF. The DNA of the CDR3 is TGTGCCAGCACCCGTTCAGGGGCGGAAAACATTCAGTACTTC. The full variable domain, with the rest looked up from reference TRBV28 and TRBJ2-4, is DVKVTQSSRYLVKRTGEKVFLECVQDMDHENMFWYRQDPGLGLRLIYFSYDVKMKEKGDIPEGYSVSREKKERFSLILESASTNQTSMYLCASTRSGAENIQYFGAGTRLSVL.

This clonotype came up many times. The V gene is TRBV5-1, the J gene TRBJ1-2, with a weak D call TRBD1 (5 bases). Germline lookup yields CDR1 SGHRS and CDR2 YFSETQ. There are 11 residues in the CDR3. Trimming stripped 4 bases from V and 10 bases from J, with 11 bases between. CDR3 sequence (DNA): TGCGCCAGCAGCCACGACAGTATCTACACCTTC. It encodes CASSHDSIYTF.

The chain recombines TRBV11-2 with TRBJ2-7; D is possibly TRBD1 or TRBD2 (5 bases each). This CDR3 comprises 17 residues. Trimming shortened V by 7 bases and J by 2 bases, and 24 bases separated the two germline ends. CDR1 and CDR2 from the germline V gene are SGHAT and FQNNGV. This chain's CDR3 is CASISTRDQQTTYEQYF. The CDR3 region has the DNA TGTGCCAGCATCTCTACAAGGGACCAACAAACGACCTACGAGCAGTACTTC.

V usage is TRBV20-1 and J usage is TRBJ2-4; D uncertain. Germline-derived CDR1 and CDR2 are DFQATT and SNEGSKA (reference sequence). The CDR3 spans 14 residues. V lost 5 bases, J lost 0 bases, and 11 bases lay in between. CDR3 residues: CSAPSYGAKNIQYF. The CDR3 nucleotides are TGCAGTGCTCCCTCGTATGGAGCCAAAAACATTCAGTACTTC.

The CDR3 DNA reads as TGCGCCAGCAGTCGCCCAAGGACAGAATCGACGAACTACGAGCAGTACTTC. Residues: CASSRPRTESTNYEQYF. The chain carries TRBV5-1 and TRBJ2-7; perhaps TRBD1 as D (6 bases). The CDR3 has 17 amino acids. The V end lost 5 bases, the J end lost 3 bases, and 24 bases lay between the germline ends. Per germline, CDR1 SGHRS and CDR2 YFSETQ.

V and J are TRBV27 and TRBJ2-7; D tentatively fits TRBD1 or TRBD2 (5 bases each). The CDR3 totals 15 residues. CDR1 is MNHEY and CDR2 is SMNVEV in the germline V gene (reference sequence). The V gene lost 4 bases and the J gene lost 2 bases, with 15 bases spanning the gap. The CDR3 nucleotides are TGTGCCAGCAGTTCCTCAGGGTTCGGGGCCTACGAGCAGTACTTC. Its translation: CASSSSGFGAYEQYF.

This clonotype came up many times. The chain uses TRBV20-1 and TRBJ2-3; 11 bases are a match to TRBD2. The length of the CDR3 is 15 residues. V lost 1 base to trimming and J lost 1 base; unmatched junction nucleotides: 1. In germline, CDR1 is DFQATT, CDR2 SNEGSKA (reference sequence). In DNA form, the CDR3 reads TGCAGTGCTAGAGGACTAGCGGGGCGCACAGATACGCAGTATTTT. This sequence encodes CSARGLAGRTDTQYF.

The chain carries TRBV12-3 or TRBV12-4 and TRBJ2-3; 9 nucleotides match TRBD2. This CDR3 spans 16 amino acids. After removal of 4 bases from V and 7 bases from J, the junction contained 12 bases not matched to a gene. The CDR3 reads CASSSFSGGLANTQYF. CDR3 sequence (DNA): TGTGCCAGCAGTTCCTTCAGCGGGGGGCTGGCCAATACGCAGTATTTT.

This clonotype was observed a few times. The chain joins TRBV12-3 or TRBV12-4 to TRBJ2-5; TRBD1 agrees at 11 bases. The junction had 6 bases not matched to a gene; V was cut back by 4 bases and J by 5 bases. This CDR3 region has 15 residues. In DNA form, the CDR3 reads TGTGCCAGCAGTTCGGGACAGGGGGTTCCCGAGACCCAGTACTTC. This sequence encodes CASSSGQGVPETQYF.

V and J are TRBV7-2 and TRBJ2-1; 8 positions agree with TRBD2. CDR1 is SGHTA, CDR2 FQGNSA, per germline. This CDR3 is built from 14 residues. Losses at the gene ends were 5 bases for V and 1 base for J; bases not matched to a gene: 1. CDR3: CASSQRESYNEQFF. The CDR3 DNA is TGTGCCAGCAGCCAGCGGGAGTCCTACAATGAGCAGTTCTTC.

This clonotype appeared a single time. The genes are TRBV9 and TRBJ2-2; 9 bases align to TRBD1. With V trimmed by 4 bases and J by 6 bases, 7 bases remained unmatched. This CDR3 is built from 15 residues. The V gene's germline CDR1 is SGDLS and CDR2 YYNGEE. Here the CDR3 DNA reads TGTGCCAGCAGCTTGACAGGGGGGACATCCGGGGAGCTGTTTTTT. The encoded protein is CASSLTGGTSGELFF. The whole variable domain, remainder taken from reference TRBV9 and TRBJ2-2, is DSGVTQTPKHLITATGQRVTLRCSPRSGDLSVYWYQQSLDQGLQFLIQYYNGEERAKGNILERFSAQQFPDLHSELNLSSLELGDSALYFCASSLTGGTSGELFFGEGSRLTVL.

This clonotype was seen a few times. The rearrangement joins TRBV7-9 to TRBJ1-2; 9 bases line up with TRBD1. CDR3 length equals 14 residues. The V gene end was trimmed by 5 bases and the J gene end by 6 bases; junction bases not matched to a gene: 7. Germline assignment: CDR1 SEHNR and CDR2 FQNEAQ (reference sequence). DNA for the CDR3: TGTGCCAGCAGCCCATCTTGGACAGGGGATGGCTACACCTTC. Its translation: CASSPSWTGDGYTF.